A selection of T cell receptor beta chains follows, all from one sample in a study of spatial heterogeneity in lung cancer. Each CDR3 protein gets one entry after TCRdb re-called the 5' RACE reads with MiXCR. The table lists about 3,900 distinct CDR3 sequences, roughly 3.9% of them singletons. The starting material was lung tumor tissue, obtained at surgery. These receptors came from a male donor with early-stage non-small cell lung cancer. Each CDR3 is given with its conserved first and last residue. A D gene is named only where the DNA matches it firmly. Rows give clone size only sometimes, using once, few, many, or a class for an expanded clone.

cdr3_length	v_call	j_call	d_call	clone_size	cdr3_aa	cdr3_nt
12	TRBV28	TRBJ2-1	-	many	CASSLGYNEQFF	TGTGCCAGCAGTCTGGGGTACAATGAGCAGTTCTTC
13	TRBV19	TRBJ1-2	-	medium-sized	CASSMVVNYGYTF	TGTGCCAGTAGCATGGTGGTGAACTATGGCTACACCTTC
17	TRBV12-3/TRBV12-4	TRBJ1-5	-	many	CASSPGSQGNSNQPQHF	TGTGCCAGCAGTCCAGGTTCTCAGGGAAATAGCAATCAGCCCCAGCATTTT
14	TRBV7-8	TRBJ1-2	-	many	CASSLLPTEYGYTF	TGTGCCAGCAGCTTATTACCGACGGAGTATGGCTACACCTTC
15	TRBV7-9	TRBJ2-2	-	many	CASSFTTGRAGELFF	TGTGCCAGCAGCTTCACGACAGGGAGGGCCGGGGAGCTGTTTTTT
15	TRBV2	TRBJ1-5	-	many	CASSYTLGSNQPQHF	TGTGCCAGCAGCTATACCCTTGGGAGCAATCAGCCCCAGCATTTT
15	TRBV9	TRBJ2-5	TRBD2	many	CASSSGANEQETQYF	TGTGCCAGCAGCAGCGGGGCGAATGAGCAAGAGACCCAGTACTTC
12	TRBV29-1	TRBJ2-7	TRBD2	medium-sized	CSVELGGTEQYF	TGCAGCGTTGAATTGGGGGGGACCGAGCAGTACTTC
15	TRBV12-3/TRBV12-4	TRBJ2-1	TRBD2	few	CASSLAREAWNEQFF	TGTGCCAGCAGTTTAGCGCGGGAGGCGTGGAATGAGCAGTTCTTC
14	TRBV18	TRBJ2-7	-	many	CASSQGGKGYEQYF	TGTGCCAGCTCACAGGGAGGAAAGGGCTACGAGCAGTACTTC
15	TRBV12-3/TRBV12-4	TRBJ2-3	-	medium-sized	CASSLGVDSTDTQYF	TGTGCCAGCAGTTTAGGGGTAGACAGCACAGATACGCAGTATTTT
12	TRBV30	TRBJ1-1	-	-	CAWSAPATEAFF	TGTGCCTGGAGTGCCCCGGCCACTGAAGCTTTCTTT
18	TRBV6-6	TRBJ1-1	TRBD1	medium-sized	CASSSLPGSGGLNTEAFF	TGTGCCAGCAGCTCCCTCCCCGGGTCAGGGGGATTGAACACTGAAGCTTTCTTT
11	TRBV29-1	TRBJ2-1	-	many	CSVEGENEQFF	TGCAGCGTTGAAGGTGAGAATGAGCAGTTCTTC
16	TRBV6-5	TRBJ2-4	TRBD2	few	CASSYSPSGAKNIQYF	TGTGCCAGCAGTTACTCGCCTAGCGGGGCCAAAAACATTCAGTACTTC
15	TRBV12-3/TRBV12-4	TRBJ2-3	-	medium-sized	CASKTDRDSTDTQYF	TGTGCCAGCAAGACAGACCGGGACAGCACAGATACGCAGTATTTT
15	TRBV15	TRBJ2-1	-	many	CATSRVIGRNNEQFF	TGTGCCACCAGCAGAGTAATTGGCAGAAACAATGAGCAGTTCTTC
14	TRBV10-2	TRBJ1-1	-	many	CASSDVTTGTEAFF	TGCGCCAGCAGCGACGTAACAACTGGCACTGAAGCTTTCTTT
12	TRBV27	TRBJ1-2	-	medium-sized	CAAGLPNYGYTF	TGTGCCGCGGGGTTACCTAACTATGGCTACACCTTC
15	TRBV2	TRBJ2-1	-	medium-sized	CASTVGLAPYNEQFF	TGTGCCAGCACCGTGGGTCTAGCACCCTACAATGAGCAGTTCTTC
15	TRBV6-5	TRBJ2-2	-	medium-sized	CASSYGQGYTGELFF	TGTGCCAGCAGTTACGGTCAGGGGTACACCGGGGAGCTGTTTTTT
14	TRBV7-2	TRBJ2-5	-	medium-sized	CASSLARGTETQYF	TGTGCCAGCAGCTTAGCTCGGGGTACGGAGACCCAGTACTTC
15	TRBV12-3/TRBV12-4	TRBJ2-1	TRBD2	medium-sized	CASSLASGRISEQFF	TGTGCCAGCAGTTTGGCTAGCGGGAGGATTAGTGAGCAGTTCTTC
15	TRBV2	TRBJ1-5	TRBD1	many	CASRMGQVNNQPQHF	TGTGCCAGCAGGATGGGACAGGTGAACAATCAGCCCCAGCATTTT
15	TRBV3-1	TRBJ2-1	TRBD2	many	CASSPLAGGYNEQFF	TGTGCCAGCAGCCCATTAGCGGGGGGGTACAATGAGCAGTTCTTC
13	TRBV20-1	TRBJ2-7	-	many	CSVWGGQTYEQYF	TGTTCGGTTTGGGGAGGCCAAACCTACGAGCAGTACTTC
13	TRBV12-3/TRBV12-4	TRBJ1-2	-	few	CASRGVGNYGYTF	TGTGCCAGCAGGGGAGTTGGTAACTATGGCTACACCTTC
13	TRBV6-2/TRBV6-3	TRBJ2-2	-	many	CASSFSTSGELFF	TGTGCCAGCAGTTTCTCGACTAGCGGGGAGCTGTTTTTT
17	TRBV5-6	TRBJ2-6	-	many	CASSSRHGGSGANVLTF	TGTGCCAGCAGCTCAAGGCACGGAGGCTCTGGGGCCAACGTCCTGACTTTC
12	TRBV11-2	TRBJ1-3	TRBD1	many	CASSFQGASVYF	TGTGCCAGCAGCTTCCAGGGGGCTTCCGTATATTTT
20	TRBV19	TRBJ2-1	-	many	CASKYTGRGRSASSYNEQFF	TGTGCCAGTAAATACACCGGCAGGGGCCGATCAGCTAGCTCCTACAATGAGCAGTTCTTC
16	TRBV20-1	TRBJ2-5	TRBD2	medium-sized	CSARGLAGGSQETQYF	TGCAGTGCTAGAGGCCTAGCGGGAGGGTCCCAAGAGACCCAGTACTTC
13	TRBV5-1	TRBJ2-7	-	many	CASSVSRPYEQYF	TGCGCCAGCAGTGTGAGCAGACCCTACGAGCAGTACTTC
14	TRBV5-1	TRBJ2-2	-	medium-sized	CASKLVGMSGELFF	TGCGCCAGCAAGCTTGTCGGGATGTCCGGGGAGCTGTTTTTT
16	TRBV2	TRBJ2-7	TRBD1	few	CASSDVQGASSYEQYF	TGTGCCAGCAGCGATGTACAGGGGGCGAGCTCCTACGAGCAGTACTTC
12	TRBV5-1	TRBJ2-5	-	medium-sized	CASSWDQETQYF	TGCGCCAGCAGCTGGGACCAAGAGACCCAGTACTTC
15	TRBV6-5	TRBJ2-7	TRBD1	many	CASSTLTGGRYEQYF	TGTGCCAGCAGTACCCTAACAGGGGGCAGGTACGAGCAGTACTTC